Included here is one T cell receptor beta chain sequence, with context. What it binds is not known. The data belong to a study of vaccination and CD4 T cells after COVID-19. Study information: Stimulation of the cells used overlapping spike peptide pools from SARS-CoV-2 and from the common cold coronaviruses HCoV-NL63, HCoV-OC43 and HCoV-229E.

Cultured CD4+ T-cell DNA underwent Oncomine TCR Beta short-read sequencing. Cultured CD4+ T cells yielded the extracted genomic DNA. TCRdb passed the PCR reads through MiXCR, listing each CDR3 protein once. Altogether 7,000 to 9,500 distinct CDR3 sequences are present, 30% to 40% being singletons, with the ten largest covering over 11%. Documented treatment: roughly 10-day PBMC culture with coronavirus spike peptide pools or control peptides (ViraFEST assay). Collection of the unexposed donor's CD4+ T cells took place before the COVID-19 pandemic (2011-2018). Following expansion of antigen-specific T cells with peptide pools, ViraFEST then sequenced TCRs. From unexposed donors, CD4+ T cells were probed, cells permitting, with SARS-CoV-2 S/N and four cold-coronavirus spikes. The germline gives CDR1 SGHNT, CDR2 YYREEE (reference sequence). CDR3 length equals 16 residues. The V end lost 3 bases, the J end lost 0 bases, and 13 bases lay between the germline ends.

This receptor was identified in a human donor in good health. The chain joins TRBV5-4 to TRBJ1-3; D may be TRBD1 (5 bases). Sequencing was done on a sample of CD4+ T cells from blood, cultured in vitro. CDR3 sequence: CASSSPNRSSGNTIYF. DNA of the CDR3: TGTGCCAGCAGCTCTCCCAACAGGAGCTCTGGAAACACCATATATTTT.